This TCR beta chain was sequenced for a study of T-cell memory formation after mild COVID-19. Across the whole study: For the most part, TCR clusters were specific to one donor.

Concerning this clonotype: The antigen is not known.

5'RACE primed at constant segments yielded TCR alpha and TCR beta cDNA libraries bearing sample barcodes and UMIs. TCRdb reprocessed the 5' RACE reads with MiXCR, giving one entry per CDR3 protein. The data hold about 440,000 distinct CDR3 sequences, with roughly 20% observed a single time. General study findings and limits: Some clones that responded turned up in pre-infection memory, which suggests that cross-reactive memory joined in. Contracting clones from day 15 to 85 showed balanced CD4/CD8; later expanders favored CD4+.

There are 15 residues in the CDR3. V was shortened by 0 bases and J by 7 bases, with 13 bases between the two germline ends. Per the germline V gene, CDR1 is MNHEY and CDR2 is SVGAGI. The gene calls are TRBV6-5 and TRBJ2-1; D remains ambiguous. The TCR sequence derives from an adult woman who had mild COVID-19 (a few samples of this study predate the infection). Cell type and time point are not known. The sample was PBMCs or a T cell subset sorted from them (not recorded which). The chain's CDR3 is CASSYSGKLTNEQFF. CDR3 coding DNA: TGTGCCAGCAGTTACTCAGGGAAGCTTACGAATGAGCAGTTCTTC.